This is a list of T cell receptor beta chains from one sample in a study of cytomegalovirus exposure and HLA in healthy donors. The table came from immunoSEQ multiplex PCR; TCRdb's copy has only in-frame clones and leaves some out. The sample has around 150,000 clones, roughly 86% seen once. The source material was PBMCs. Receptor source: a woman aged 18-29 years in good health and CMV-seropositive. The CDR3 runs from the conserved cysteine through the conserved F or W. A D gene is named only where the DNA matches it firmly. Clone sizes are given selectively: once, few, many, or a class where the clone is expanded.

TRBV28	13	.	.	TRBJ2-7	TGTGCCAGCGGTTTACAGGACTCCTACGAGCAGTACTTC	CASGLQDSYEQYF
TRBV11-3	14	.	.	TRBJ2-1	TGTGCCAGCAGCAGTCGAGGGAACTACAATGAGCAGTTCTTC	CASSSRGNYNEQFF
TRBV4-1	13	.	once	TRBJ1-1	TGCGCCAGCAGACCACAAGACAGCACTGAAGCTTTCTTT	CASRPQDSTEAFF
TRBV5-1	14	.	.	TRBJ2-3	TGCGCCAGCAGCTTGGTGCAGGCCGGAGATACGCAGTATTTT	CASSLVQAGDTQYF
TRBV29-1	14	.	.	TRBJ1-2	TGCAGCGTTCAAAAGGGGCTCCAAACCTATGGCTACACCTTC	CSVQKGLQTYGYTF
TRBV5-4	15	TRBD1	.	TRBJ2-5	TGTGCCAGCAGCCCCGGCGACAGGGATTGGGAGACCCAGTACTTC	CASSPGDRDWETQYF
TRBV9	19	TRBD1	.	TRBJ2-6	TGTGCCAGCAGCGTAGCGTCGGGACAGGCGAGCTCTGGGGCCAACGTCCTGACTTTC	CASSVASGQASSGANVLTF
TRBV30	15	TRBD2	.	TRBJ2-3	TGTGCCTGGAGTGGGACTAGCGGATACACAGATACGCAGTATTTT	CAWSGTSGYTDTQYF
TRBV5-1	14	TRBD2	few	TRBJ2-5	TGCGCCAGCAGGGAGCTCAGCGGGAAAGAGACCCAGTACTTC	CASRELSGKETQYF
TRBV6-5	12	TRBD1	.	TRBJ1-1	TGTGCCAGCAGTTCCCAGACAGGGGAAGCTTTCTTT	CASSSQTGEAFF
TRBV11-3	19	.	.	TRBJ2-1	TGTGCCAGCAGCCCCGGCCCCGGCAGCGGCCACACGTCCTACAATGAGCAGTTCTTC	CASSPGPGSGHTSYNEQFF
TRBV30	16	.	.	TRBJ2-1	TGTGCCTGGAGTGAGACTGGCCTCCCCTCCTACAATGAGCAGTTCTTC	CAWSETGLPSYNEQFF
TRBV15	17	TRBD1	.	TRBJ1-5	TGTGCCACCAGCAGAGATTACCCCGGACAGGGCCGCCAGCCCCAGCATTTT	CATSRDYPGQGRQPQHF
TRBV4-3	16	TRBD2	.	TRBJ2-7	TGCGCCAGCAGCCAAGGTTGGGCGGGAGGGGCCTACGAGCAGTACTTC	CASSQGWAGGAYEQYF
TRBV5-5	15	.	.	TRBJ2-3	TGTGCCAGCAGCTTTCGACAGGTTGGGATGAGCGAGCAGTATTTT	CASSFRQVGMSEQYF
TRBV27	16	TRBD2	.	TRBJ2-1	TGTGCCAGCCGTAGTATTATAGCGGGACCCTACAATGAGCAGTTCTTC	CASRSIIAGPYNEQFF
TRBV15	14	.	.	TRBJ2-7	TGTGCCACCAGCAGAGATTACGCGTCCTACGAGCAGTACTTC	CATSRDYASYEQYF
TRBV18	14	TRBD1	few	TRBJ1-5	TGTGCCAGCTCACTAGGGACAGGGGATCAGCCCCAGCATTTT	CASSLGTGDQPQHF
TRBV11-2	15	.	.	TRBJ1-1	TGTGCCAGCAGCTTAGCAATAGGGGTAAACACTGAAGCTTTCTTT	CASSLAIGVNTEAFF
TRBV6-5	15	TRBD1	.	TRBJ1-2	TGTGCCAGCAGTGCCCCGGGAACAGGGGACTATGGCTACACCTTC	CASSAPGTGDYGYTF
TRBV5-6	14	.	.	TRBJ2-6	TGTGTCAGCAGCTTGCTCTCTGGGGCCAACGTCCTGACTTTC	CVSSLLSGANVLTF
TRBV10-3	14	.	.	TRBJ1-2	TGTGCCATCAGTGAGTACCTCCAGGGAAATGGCTACACCTTC	CAISEYLQGNGYTF
TRBV5-6	16	TRBD2	.	TRBJ2-3	TGTGCCAGCAGCTTCCTTACCGGGACTAGCGGGGCCTCCCAGTATTTT	CASSFLTGTSGASQYF
TRBV4-3	13	.	.	TRBJ2-7	TGCGCCAGCGCCAGGTCCAGGAGGGACGAGCAGTACTTC	CASARSRRDEQYF
TRBV27	15	TRBD1	.	TRBJ2-1	TGTGCCAGCAGTCAAGGGACAGGGAGCTACAATGAGCAGTTCTTC	CASSQGTGSYNEQFF
TRBV29-1	12	TRBD2	.	TRBJ2-7	TGCAGCGGGACTAGCGGGGGGAGGGAGCAGTACTTC	CSGTSGGREQYF
TRBV29-1	12	TRBD1	.	TRBJ1-3	TGCGGGAAACAGGGGGCTGGAAACACCATATATTTT	CGKQGAGNTIYF
TRBV7-9	14	.	.	TRBJ2-1	TGTGCCAGCAGCTTAGCGTCCAGGCTAAATGAGCAGTTCTTC	CASSLASRLNEQFF
TRBV30	12	.	.	TRBJ2-7	TGTGCCTGGAGTATCAGGGGGGTCGAGCAGTACTTC	CAWSIRGVEQYF
TRBV10-2	18	.	once	TRBJ2-7	TGCGCCAGCAGTGATTCCATCCCATCCTCGGGGATGGGCCACGAGCAGTACTTC	CASSDSIPSSGMGHEQYF
TRBV30	13	.	few	TRBJ1-5	TGTGCCTGGAGGAGTGGGGGGAATCAGCCCCAGCATTTT	CAWRSGGNQPQHF
TRBV6-5	13	.	.	TRBJ2-1	TGTGCCAGCAGCCCCGACGGGAGACGTCAGCAGTTCTTC	CASSPDGRRQQFF
TRBV10-1	13	.	few	TRBJ1-1	TGCGCCAGCAGAAAAACAGAGAACACTGAAGCTTTCTTT	CASRKTENTEAFF
TRBV11-2	15	.	.	TRBJ1-1	TGTGCCAGCAGCTTCCAACAGCTCGCGAACACTGAAGCTTTCTTT	CASSFQQLANTEAFF
TRBV27	14	TRBD2	.	TRBJ2-7	TGTGCCAGCAGGCCCTGGGGGGGAGACTACGAGCAGTACTTC	CASRPWGGDYEQYF
TRBV15	18	TRBD1	.	TRBJ2-6	TGTGCCACCAGCCCACCCTCGGACAGGGCGGGGGGGGCCAACGTCCTGACTTTC	CATSPPSDRAGGANVLTF
TRBV6-5	15	.	.	TRBJ2-1	TGTGCCAGCAGTATGGACAAGAGCTCCTACAATGAGCAGTTCTTC	CASSMDKSSYNEQFF
TRBV7-9	16	.	.	TRBJ1-1	TGTGCCAGCAGCCGAGGGAAGTGGGATACTAACACTGAAGCTTTCTTT	CASSRGKWDTNTEAFF
TRBV18	14	TRBD1	.	TRBJ1-3	TGTGCCAGCTCACCAGGGACAGCTGGAAACACCATATATTTT	CASSPGTAGNTIYF
TRBV13	14	TRBD1	.	TRBJ2-7	TGTGCCAGCAGCCGCCGGGACAGGGCCAACGAGCAGTACTTC	CASSRRDRANEQYF
TRBV30	13	TRBD1	.	TRBJ2-7	TGTGCTTGGGGCCCCGGGACAGGGAACGAGCAGTACTTC	CAWGPGTGNEQYF
TRBV5-1	17	.	.	TRBJ1-1	TGCGCCAGCAGCTCGCGATCCCCCACACAGGGGAACACTGAAGCTTTCTTT	CASSSRSPTQGNTEAFF
TRBV10-3	12	.	.	TRBJ2-7	TGTGCCATCAGCCGGGACACCTACGAGCAGTACTTC	CAISRDTYEQYF
TRBV5-1	13	.	.	TRBJ2-2	TGCGCCAGCAGCTTTACAGGGTTGGGGGAGCTGTTTTTT	CASSFTGLGELFF
TRBV27	14	.	.	TRBJ1-1	TGTGCCAGCAGTGAAAACAGTTTGAACACTGAAGCTTTCTTT	CASSENSLNTEAFF
TRBV29-1	12	.	.	TRBJ1-4	TGCAGCGTGGGGACAAGAGGTGAAAAACTGTTTTTT	CSVGTRGEKLFF
TRBV21-1	18	.	.	TRBJ2-2	TGTGCCCGAAATGAAGGGCTAGCGGGAGGGCCTAGCACCGGGGAGCTGTTTTTT	CARNEGLAGGPSTGELFF
TRBV13	16	.	.	TRBJ1-2	TGTGCCAGCAGCTTATGGGGATCGTCGGGGGGGCCCGGCTACACCTTC	CASSLWGSSGGPGYTF
TRBV5-4	15	.	.	TRBJ2-1	TGTGCCAGCAGCTTGGAGCAGGGAAGGGGGAATGAGCAGTTCTTC	CASSLEQGRGNEQFF
TRBV13	15	TRBD2	.	TRBJ2-5	TGTGCCAGCAGCTCCGGGACTAGACGGCAAGAGACCCAGTACTTC	CASSSGTRRQETQYF
TRBV11-2	13	.	.	TRBJ1-1	TGTGCCAGCAGCCCCGACACAGGGACTGAAGCTTTCTTT	CASSPDTGTEAFF
TRBV7-9	14	TRBD1	once	TRBJ1-2	TGTGCCAGCAGCTCCGGGACAGGGGCCTATGGCTACACCTTC	CASSSGTGAYGYTF
TRBV28	14	.	.	TRBJ1-2	TGTGCCAGCAGTTTTGTCCGACAGGTCTATGGCTACACCTTC	CASSFVRQVYGYTF
TRBV7-2	17	TRBD1	.	TRBJ2-7	TGTGCCAGCAGACAACGCCCGGGACAGGGGGCGTTCGACGAGCAGTACTTC	CASRQRPGQGAFDEQYF
TRBV6-5	14	TRBD2	.	TRBJ2-7	TGTGCCAGCAGGATAGGACTAGCAGCCTACGAGCAGTACTTC	CASRIGLAAYEQYF
TRBV30	12	TRBD1	.	TRBJ1-1	TGTGTCTGGGGACAGTCGGCCACTGAAGCTTTCTTT	CVWGQSATEAFF
TRBV5-4	16	.	.	TRBJ2-3	TGTGCCAGCAGCTCGGGGAGGACAGGAGCCACAGATACGCAGTATTTT	CASSSGRTGATDTQYF
TRBV4-2	18	TRBD2	.	TRBJ2-1	TGTGCCAGCAGCCAAGCTTCGGGAGATAGCGGGAGCAACAATGAGCAGTTCTTC	CASSQASGDSGSNNEQFF